This T cell receptor (beta chain) was identified in a study of cytomegalovirus exposure and HLA in healthy donors. PCR was performed using 60 Vbeta and 13 Jbeta primers. Assay used: immunoSEQ multiplex PCR; TCRdb lists only in-frame clones, some missing. There are about 99,000 clones in the sample; 79% occur only once, and about 3.6% lies in the top ten. About this clone itself: The target antigen is unknown.

The CDR3 length is 14 residues. The germline CDR1 and CDR2 sequences are SQVTM and ANQGSEA. Between the trimmed V and J ends, which lost 6 bases and 8 bases, there was a span of 19 bases. Regarding the study as a whole: HLA allele associations emerged for about 18,000 TCR beta sequences in a later analysis, at 0.05 false discovery rate. Reports described diagnosis of cytomegalovirus status by the classifier as highly specific and sensitive. Accurate prediction of HLA-A and HLA-B alleles (for most subjects) was reportedly achieved from TCR beta sequences. Sequencing depth roughly uniform across donors was assumed in presence/absence analyses.

This clonotype was obtained from a male donor in good health and CMV-seropositive. The chain is built from TRBV29-1 and TRBJ1-4; D remains unclear. The specimen sequenced was PBMCs. CDR3 protein: CSVMKDGRPEKLFF. The CDR3 DNA reads as TGCAGCGTCATGAAGGATGGGAGGCCAGAAAAACTGTTTTTT.